These T cell receptor beta chains were read from a single sample in a study of PD-L1 blockade in urothelial cancer. The assay was immunoSEQ multiplex PCR, and TCRdb's table has in-frame clones only and misses some. This sample carries tens of thousands of clones, 85% to 90% of them seen once, and the ten largest clones take 13% to 15%. Here the sequenced sample was PBMCs, taken around atezolizumab (anti-PD-L1) treatment. Every receptor here comes from a man aged 55 to 70 with urothelial cancer. The CDR3 runs from the conserved cysteine through the conserved F or W. Fields, in order: D gene, V gene, clone size, J gene, CDR3 protein, CDR3 DNA. A D gene is named only where the DNA matches it firmly. Size tells how often a clone was seen (once, few, many) or the class of an expanded clone, and some rows leave it out.

>TRBD2|TRBV6-5|.|TRBJ2-1
CASSPGLAGGSVFF
TGTGCCAGCAGCCCCGGACTAGCGGGAGGGTCGGTGTTCTTC
>.|TRBV7-3|.|TRBJ1-1
CASSLMDGAEAFF
TGTGCCAGCAGCTTAATGGACGGGGCTGAAGCTTTCTTT
>.|TRBV4-1|.|TRBJ2-7
CASSQRFVGVQNEQYF
TGCGCCAGCAGCCAACGGTTTGTAGGGGTTCAGAACGAGCAGTACTTC
>TRBD1|TRBV2|few|TRBJ1-2
CATSLGQGAGGYTF
TGTGCCACCTCGCTGGGACAGGGGGCTGGTGGCTACACCTTC
>.|TRBV5-6|.|TRBJ1-3
CASRTKEAGASNTIYF
TGTGCCAGCAGAACCAAGGAGGCAGGCGCCTCCAACACCATATATTTT
>TRBD1|TRBV7-3|few|TRBJ1-2
CASSSRGRPYGYTF
TGTGCCAGCAGCTCCAGGGGGCGCCCCTATGGCTACACCTTC
>.|TRBV5-1|.|TRBJ1-4
CASSEQVATNEKLFF
TGCGCCAGCAGCGAACAGGTTGCAACTAATGAAAAACTGTTTTTT
>TRBD1|TRBV11-2|.|TRBJ2-7
CASSLVGQTSYEQYF
TGTGCCAGCAGCTTAGTGGGACAGACCTCCTACGAGCAGTACTTC
>.|TRBV27|once|TRBJ2-5
CASSLTGSYVETQYF
TGTGCCAGCAGTTTAACAGGGTCTTACGTAGAGACCCAGTACTTC
>TRBD2|TRBV7-2|.|TRBJ2-7
CASSPHSGSDSYEQYF
TGTGCCAGCAGCCCCCATAGCGGGAGTGACTCCTACGAGCAGTACTTC
>TRBD2|TRBV13|.|TRBJ2-1
CASSYYLSGGANEQFF
TGTGCCAGCAGCTATTATTTGAGCGGGGGAGCGAATGAGCAGTTCTTC
>.|TRBV1|.|TRBJ1-6
CTSTPRRRVGDSPLHF
TGCACCAGCACCCCTCGGAGGAGGGTTGGGGATTCACCCCTCCACTTT
>.|TRBV5-6|.|TRBJ2-7
CASSLAQAYEQYF
TGTGCCAGCAGCTTGGCACAGGCCTACGAGCAGTACTTC
>.|TRBV21-1|.|TRBJ2-3
CASSKALILTDTQYF
TGTGCCAGCAGCAAAGCTCTAATATTAACAGATACGCAGTATTTT
>.|TRBV6-5|once|TRBJ2-7
CASSSGGYEQYF
TGTGCCAGCAGTTCCGGGGGCTACGAGCAGTACTTC
>TRBD1|TRBV18|.|TRBJ2-2
CASSPQTGVVAGELFF
TGTGCCAGCTCACCCCAGACAGGGGTGGTTGCCGGGGAGCTGTTTTTT
>TRBD1|TRBV5-1|few|TRBJ1-1
CASSLEGQGSEAFF
TGCGCCAGCAGCTTGGAGGGACAGGGTTCTGAAGCTTTCTTT
>.|TRBV15|.|TRBJ2-3
CATSTERRTDTQYF
TGTGCCACCAGCACAGAGAGGCGCACAGATACGCAGTATTTT
>.|TRBV29-1|.|TRBJ2-3
CSVAEGSTDTQYF
TGCAGCGTTGCGGAGGGCAGCACAGATACGCAGTATTTT
>.|TRBV5-1|few|TRBJ2-5
CASSKTGGIETQYF
TGCGCCAGCAGCAAGACAGGCGGTATAGAGACCCAGTACTTC
>.|TRBV9|.|TRBJ2-7
CASSPDETQRRYEQYF
TGTGCCAGCAGCCCCGACGAGACGCAGCGGCGCTACGAGCAGTACTTC
>.|TRBV6-5|.|TRBJ1-6
CASSYVPNNSPLHF
TGTGCCAGCAGTTATGTTCCTAATAATTCACCCCTCCACTTT
>TRBD1|TRBV5-1|.|TRBJ2-7
CASSPRDRSSYEQYF
TGCGCCAGCAGTCCCCGGGACAGGAGCTCCTACGAGCAGTACTTC
>TRBD2|TRBV9|few|TRBJ2-5
CASSVGRGLAGRQETQYF
TGTGCCAGCAGCGTTGGTAGAGGACTAGCGGGCCGTCAAGAGACCCAGTACTTC